The 3 T cell receptor beta chains listed next were all sequenced from one sample in a study of T cell responses to AZD1222 COVID-19 vaccine. Assay used: immunoSEQ multiplex PCR; TCRdb lists only in-frame clones, some missing. The sample gives 150,000 to 200,000 clones, about 89% of which show up once; 2.5% to 3% is in the top ten. The sample consisted of peripheral blood, taken on day 0 of MenACWY control vaccination. Source of these receptors: an adult in good health.

The rearrangement joins TRBV9 to TRBJ1-2; D is unclear. The CDR3 totals 15 residues. CDR1 and CDR2 (germline): SGDLS, YYNGEE. V lost 3 bases and J lost 5, with 17 bases in between. The CDR3: CASSGGLGPSYGYTF. The CDR3 DNA sequence: TGTGCCAGCAGCGGAGGGCTAGGGCCTTCTTATGGCTACACCTTC.

The genes are TRBV6-5 and TRBJ2-1, with 14 bases that match TRBD2. Germline V gene lookup returns CDR1 MNHEY and CDR2 SVGAGI. The CDR3 loop spans 15 amino acids. The J segment lost 7 bases and the V segment lost 5 bases, leaving 4 bases of the junction unmatched. The CDR3 region is CASSRLAGGLNEQFF. As DNA, the CDR3 is TGTGCCAGCAGTAGACTAGCGGGGGGGTTGAATGAGCAGTTCTTC.

This chain links TRBV7-3 with TRBJ2-1; D is unresolved. The ends were cut back, 2 bases at V and 7 bases at J, with 9 bases in the middle. The CDR3 is 13 residues long. In germline, CDR1 is SGHTA, CDR2 FQGTGA. CDR3 sequence: CASSLYAENEQFF. CDR3 sequence (DNA): TGTGCCAGCAGCTTATATGCTGAGAATGAGCAGTTCTTC. Full variable domain (missing parts from reference TRBV7-3 and TRBJ2-1): GAGVSQTPSNKVTEKGKYVELRCDPISGHTALYWYRQSLGQGPEFLIYFQGTGAADDSGLPNDRFFAVRPEGSVSTLKIQRTERGDSAVYLCASSLYAENEQFFGPGTRLTVL.